The rows below give T cell receptor beta chains drawn from one sample of a study of T cells after somatic rescue of genetic block. Here immunoSEQ multiplex PCR was the method, and the copy in TCRdb shows in-frame clones only, minus some. This table holds 80,000 to 100,000 clones, around 90% found once. The sequencing input was peripheral blood mononuclear cells (PBMCs). Every receptor here comes from a woman aged 18-29 years. The CDR3 runs from the conserved cysteine through the conserved F or W. D genes are given only for firm matches. A clone size is listed for some rows: how often the clone was seen (once, few, many), or a class if it is expanded.

d_call	j_call	v_call	clone_size	cdr3_aa	cdr3_nt
TRBD2	TRBJ2-3	TRBV11-3	.	CASSFPGGPDTDTQYF	TGTGCCAGCAGCTTCCCGGGAGGGCCTGACACAGATACGCAGTATTTT
.	TRBJ2-3	TRBV11-2	few	CASSLGGLTGGDTQYF	TGTGCCAGCAGCTTAGGGGGCCTGACAGGAGGAGATACGCAGTATTTT
.	TRBJ1-5	TRBV19	few	CASSISGENQPQHF	TGTGCCAGTAGTATATCGGGGGAGAATCAGCCCCAGCATTTT
.	TRBJ1-1	TRBV28	.	CASRIQGVTEAFF	TGTGCCAGCAGGATTCAGGGTGTCACTGAAGCTTTCTTT
.	TRBJ2-7	TRBV11-2	.	CASSSAGIGGEQYF	TGTGCCAGCAGCTCCGCCGGCATTGGTGGCGAGCAGTACTTC
.	TRBJ2-1	TRBV6-4	.	CASSDSTDLNEQFF	TGTGCCAGCAGTGACTCGACGGATCTCAATGAGCAGTTCTTC
TRBD2	TRBJ2-1	TRBV7-9	.	CASSFNPGTSGYNEQFF	TGTGCCAGCAGCTTCAACCCCGGGACTAGCGGCTACAATGAGCAGTTCTTC
TRBD1	TRBJ2-2	TRBV9	once	CASSVAGTGPGELFF	TGTGCCAGCAGCGTCGCCGGGACAGGGCCCGGGGAGCTGTTTTTT
.	TRBJ2-7	TRBV6-5	once	CASSYSLAGGYEQYF	TGTGCCAGCAGTTACTCCCTGGCGGGTGGCTACGAGCAGTACTTC
.	TRBJ1-1	TRBV18	.	CASSPGQTSEAFF	TGTGCCAGCTCACCAGGACAGACGAGTGAAGCTTTCTTT
.	TRBJ1-4	TRBV5-5	.	CASRYPGGEKLFF	TGTGCCAGCAGATACCCCGGCGGTGAAAAACTGTTTTTT
TRBD2	TRBJ2-1	TRBV19	.	CASSRDPGLAGYNEQFF	TGTGCCAGTAGTAGGGACCCCGGACTAGCGGGTTACAATGAGCAGTTCTTC
.	TRBJ1-1	TRBV18	.	CASSPGVRVRAAGENTEAFF	TGTGCCAGCTCGCCCGGCGTCAGGGTTCGGGCGGCAGGGGAGAACACTGAAGCTTTCTTT
.	TRBJ1-2	TRBV5-4	.	CASSFPGRINYGYTF	TGTGCCAGCAGCTTCCCGGGACGGATAAACTATGGCTACACCTTC
.	TRBJ2-1	TRBV13	.	CASSLGLEYNEQFF	TGTGCCAGCAGCTTAGGTTTAGAGTACAATGAGCAGTTCTTC
.	TRBJ2-7	TRBV7-9	.	CASSLTAEDEQYF	TGTGCCAGCAGCTTGACGGCCGAGGACGAGCAGTACTTC
TRBD2	TRBJ2-3	TRBV5-1	once	CASSPGLAALKTDTQYF	TGCGCCAGCAGCCCGGGACTAGCGGCCCTGAAGACAGATACGCAGTATTTT
.	TRBJ2-1	TRBV7-9	.	CASSYGRTDYNEQFF	TGTGCCAGCAGCTACGGACGTACGGATTACAATGAGCAGTTCTTC
TRBD1	TRBJ2-1	TRBV6-5	.	CASSYGGQGLNEQFF	TGTGCCAGCAGTTACGGGGGACAGGGGTTGAATGAGCAGTTCTTC
TRBD1	TRBJ2-5	TRBV7-2	.	CASSLTGGGETQYF	TGTGCCAGCAGCCTGACAGGGGGAGGCGAGACCCAGTACTTC
.	TRBJ2-1	TRBV4-1	.	CASSPQDSYNEQFF	TGCGCCAGCAGCCCCCAGGACAGTTACAATGAGCAGTTCTTC
TRBD2	TRBJ2-1	TRBV27	.	CASSLPQRLAGGYEQFF	TGTGCCAGCAGTTTACCCCAGAGACTAGCGGGAGGATATGAGCAGTTCTTC
TRBD2	TRBJ2-7	TRBV28	.	CASSSRPLGEGSYEQYF	TGTGCCAGCAGTTCACGACCGTTGGGGGAGGGCTCCTACGAGCAGTACTTC
.	TRBJ2-3	TRBV27	.	CASSSRDLPLSNTQYF	TGTGCCAGCAGTTCGCGGGACCTCCCCCTATCGAATACGCAGTATTTT
TRBD1	TRBJ1-5	TRBV19	.	CASSKDRSQGPQHF	TGTGCCAGTAGTAAGGACAGGTCTCAAGGGCCCCAGCATTTT
.	TRBJ2-1	TRBV20-1	.	CSALSYNEQFF	TGCAGTGCGCTCTCCTACAATGAGCAGTTCTTC
.	TRBJ1-2	TRBV4-2	.	CASSQDFGYTF	TGTGCCAGCAGCCAAGATTTTGGCTACACCTTC
.	TRBJ2-6	TRBV27	.	CASSLYRRMSSGANVLTF	TGTGCCAGCAGTTTATACCGCAGGATGAGCTCTGGGGCCAACGTCCTGACTTTC
.	TRBJ1-1	TRBV7-9	.	CASSRAKGDTEAFF	TGTGCCAGCAGCCGCGCTAAGGGGGACACTGAAGCTTTCTTT
.	TRBJ2-7	TRBV28	.	CASSLDGRVNEQYF	TGTGCCAGCAGTTTAGATGGCAGGGTAAACGAGCAGTACTTC
TRBD2	TRBJ2-2	TRBV28	few	CASATSAGELFF	TGTGCCAGCGCGACTAGCGCCGGGGAGCTGTTTTTT
.	TRBJ1-4	TRBV11-2	.	CASSFGGWGVEEKLFF	TGTGCCAGCAGCTTTGGAGGATGGGGAGTAGAGGAAAAACTGTTTTTT
TRBD1	TRBJ2-6	TRBV27	.	CASSPGQGVGANVLTF	TGTGCCAGCAGTCCGGGACAGGGGGTTGGGGCCAACGTCCTGACTTTC
TRBD2	TRBJ2-1	TRBV7-6	.	CASSHSGTSGKWVFF	TGTGCCAGCAGCCACAGCGGGACTAGCGGGAAATGGGTATTCTTC
.	TRBJ2-7	TRBV15	.	CATSRARGLTYEQYF	TGTGCCACCAGCAGAGCTCGCGGCCTTACCTACGAGCAGTACTTC
TRBD1	TRBJ2-2	TRBV5-5	.	CASSFTLDRENTGELFF	TGTGCCAGCAGCTTCACCCTGGACAGGGAAAACACCGGGGAGCTGTTTTTT
.	TRBJ2-2	TRBV7-2	.	CASSLDKSSRGTGELFF	TGTGCCAGCAGCTTAGATAAGAGTAGTAGGGGGACCGGGGAGCTGTTTTTT
.	TRBJ1-1	TRBV7-9	.	CASSLYNTEAFF	TGTGCCAGCAGCTTATATAACACTGAAGCTTTCTTT
.	TRBJ1-4	TRBV6-5	.	CASSLTPGEKLFF	TGTGCCAGCAGTTTGACCCCCGGTGAAAAACTGTTTTTT
.	TRBJ2-2	TRBV18	few	CASSPSVNTGELFF	TGTGCCAGCTCACCATCGGTGAACACCGGGGAGCTGTTTTTT
.	TRBJ1-1	TRBV27	few	CASSPREGSEAFF	TGTGCCAGCAGTCCCCGTGAAGGTTCTGAAGCTTTCTTT
TRBD1	TRBJ1-1	TRBV19	.	CASSIVQGMQAFF	TGTGCCAGTAGTATAGTACAGGGGATGCAAGCTTTCTTT
TRBD2	TRBJ2-3	TRBV10-3	.	CAISGLAGARDTTDTQYF	TGTGCCATCAGTGGACTAGCGGGAGCACGAGACACCACAGATACGCAGTATTTT
TRBD1	TRBJ1-2	TRBV27	.	CASRFRDRGSADYGYTF	TGTGCCAGCAGATTCCGGGACAGGGGATCTGCCGACTATGGCTACACCTTC
.	TRBJ2-2	TRBV6-5	.	CASKGANTGELFF	TGTGCCAGCAAAGGGGCGAACACCGGGGAGCTGTTTTTT
.	TRBJ2-1	TRBV4-3	.	CASSQDPGKVDEQFF	TGCGCCAGCAGCCAAGATCCCGGGAAGGTCGATGAGCAGTTCTTC
TRBD1	TRBJ1-2	TRBV7-3	.	CASSPGQGADYTF	TGTGCCAGCAGCCCGGGACAGGGGGCTGACTACACCTTC
.	TRBJ1-2	TRBV2	.	CATITSTNYGYTF	TGTGCCACAATAACCTCGACTAACTATGGCTACACCTTC
.	TRBJ1-1	TRBV10-3	.	CAISSGEGTEAFF	TGTGCCATCAGTAGTGGGGAGGGCACTGAAGCTTTCTTT